This TCR beta chain is from a study of blood T cells in healthy people across ages. Next came a second PCR, run for about 7 to 11 cycles, which used a sample-barcoded 5' primer along with a J-beta primer mix. TCRdb analysed the 5' RACE reads with MiXCR anew, one entry per CDR3 protein. The profile covers some 750,000 distinct CDR3 sequences, with about 20% appearing a single time and 22% taken by the ten largest. Sequencing was carried out using blood. The sequence was collected from a man in his sixties or seventies in good health.

The CDR3 protein is CASSRRGFAKNIQYF. The CDR3 DNA follows: TGTGCCAGCAGTAGGAGAGGGTTTGCCAAAAACATTCAGTACTTC. The gene calls are TRBV6-5 and TRBJ2-4; tentative D call: TRBD2 (5 bases). Germline values: CDR1 MNHEY, CDR2 SVGAGI. The CDR3 length is 15 residues. The germline V and J ends were trimmed by 5 bases and 1 base, with 12 bases remaining between them.